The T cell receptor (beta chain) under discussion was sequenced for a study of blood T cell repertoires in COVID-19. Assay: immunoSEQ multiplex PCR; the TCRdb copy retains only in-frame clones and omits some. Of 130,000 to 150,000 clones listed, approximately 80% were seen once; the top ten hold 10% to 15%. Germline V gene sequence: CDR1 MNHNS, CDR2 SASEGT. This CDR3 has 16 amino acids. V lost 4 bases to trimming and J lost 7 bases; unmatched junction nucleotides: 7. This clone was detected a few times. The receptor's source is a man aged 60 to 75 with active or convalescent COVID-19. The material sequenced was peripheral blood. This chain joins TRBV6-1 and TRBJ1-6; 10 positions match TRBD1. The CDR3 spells CASSADRGLTNSPLHF. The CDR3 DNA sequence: TGTGCCAGCAGTGCCGACAGGGGGCTTACGAATTCACCCCTCCACTTT.